There are many counts of the clone carrying this T cell receptor (beta chain). Its antigen is still unknown. Described time point: newly diagnosed GD, antithyroid drugs for less than 3 months. From PBMCs, RNA was extracted and then used to make the TCR library. The record originates from a study of regulatory T cells in long-lasting Graves disease. Study-level points and caveats: It was in persistent disease that TRBV28, TRBJ1-2 and TRBJ2-5 were favored. Among persistent patients, a larger number of public clonotypes were shared (approximately 3,000) than among newly diagnosed patients (around 980).

This CDR3 comprises 16 residues. Unmatched junction bases numbered 12, after V lost 3 bases and J lost 4 bases. CDR1 is DFQATT and CDR2 is SNEGSKA in the germline V gene (reference sequence). Through Arm-PCR of CDR3 regions and iRepertoire HTBI primers, TCR beta libraries were built. Each CDR3 protein is one row after TCRdb ran MiXCR on the multiplex PCR reads. The data hold hundreds of thousands of distinct CDR3 sequences, with 16% observed a single time. The sample was also linked to a second study, of T cells in Graves' hyperthyroidism and ophthalmopathy.

The sample here was peripheral blood mononuclear cells (PBMCs), taken at new diagnosis, from a patient treated with antithyroid drugs. The receptor was isolated from a woman aged 30 to 39 with Graves disease. V usage is TRBV20-1 and J usage is TRBJ2-1, with TRBD2 matching over 7 bases. The CDR3 here is CSASDSMAGAYNEQFF. CDR3 in DNA: TGCAGTGCTAGCGATTCCATGGCGGGAGCTTACAATGAGCAGTTCTTC.